Shown below are 16 T cell receptor beta chains from a single sample sequenced in a study of cytomegalovirus exposure and HLA in healthy donors. The PCR was carried out with 60 Vbeta primers and 13 Jbeta primers. The assay was immunoSEQ multiplex PCR, and TCRdb's table has in-frame clones only and misses some. The table shows over 110,000 clones, with roughly two thirds occurring only once. Sequencing input: PBMCs. All receptors derive from a woman in her thirties or forties in good health and CMV-seronegative.

The chain carries TRBV6-1 and TRBJ1-6; maybe TRBD1 (5 bases). In germline, CDR1 is MNHNS, CDR2 SASEGT. The CDR3 is 16 residues long. V dropped 2 bases and J dropped 7 bases, with 15 bases sitting between them. The CDR3 spells CASSERGTDGNSPLHF. CDR3 sequence (DNA): TGTGCCAGCAGTGAAAGGGGAACGGATGGGAATTCACCCCTCCACTTT.

This chain joins TRBV9 and TRBJ2-1; TRBD1 matches at 7 bases. The germline V gene encodes CDR1 SGDLS and CDR2 YYNGEE. This CDR3 has 15 amino acids. The ends lost 3 bases at V and 3 bases at J; junction bases unmatched: 6. Here the CDR3 DNA reads TGTGCCAGCAGCGAGAGGGGGCTCGGCTACAATGAGCAGTTCTTC. Translated, it gives CASSERGLGYNEQFF.

The J gene is TRBJ2-2, the V gene TRBV6-5; a possible D gene is TRBD2 (7 bases). Germline CDR1 is MNHEY and CDR2 is SVGAGI. V was pared by 2 bases and J by 5 bases, with 12 bases between. The CDR3 has 15 amino acids. The DNA of the CDR3 is TGTGCCAGCAGTTACGGGGGGGCCGGAACCGGGGAGCTGTTTTTT. Its protein product is CASSYGGAGTGELFF.

The CDR3 DNA reads as TGTGCCACAGGGGCAGACAGGGGTACCTACGAGCAGTACGTC. Translation: CATGADRGTYEQYV. The chain links TRBV28 to TRBJ2-7, with TRBD1 matching 8 bases. The junction had 10 bases not matched to a gene; V was cut back by 10 bases and J by 2 bases. The CDR3 spans 14 residues. The germline CDR1 and CDR2 sequences are MDHEN and SYDVKM.

This clone was recorded only once. The chain carries TRBV5-5 and TRBJ2-7, with D possibly TRBD1 on 5 matching bases. The germline V gene encodes CDR1 SGHKS and CDR2 YYEKEE (reference sequence). CDR3 length equals 13 residues. Trimming shortened V by 4 bases and J by 6 bases, and 14 bases separated the two germline ends. The CDR3, as DNA: TGTGCCAGCAGCCTGGACAAAAAACGCGAGCAGTACTTC. As protein: CASSLDKKREQYF.

The chain carries TRBV2 and TRBJ2-3; 11 positions match TRBD2. Trimming removed 7 bases from V and 10 bases from J; junction bases left unmatched: 13. Per germline, CDR1 SNHLY and CDR2 FYNNEI. The CDR3 consists of 15 residues. The CDR3 DNA follows: TGTGCCAGCACCCTTGCGGGGACTAGCGGCTATGCGCAGTATTTT. Translating gives CASTLAGTSGYAQYF.

V is TRBV11-2 and J is TRBJ1-1, with TRBD1 matching over 8 bases. CDR3 length: 16 amino acids. Germline lookup yields CDR1 SGHAT and CDR2 FQNNGV. The V and J ends lost 6 bases and 3 bases, in that order; junction bases with no gene match: 12. The CDR3 DNA is TGTGCCAGCAGTCCCGGACAGGGTGTATTAGACACTGAAGCTTTCTTT. This encodes CASSPGQGVLDTEAFF.

The J gene is TRBJ2-7, the V gene TRBV7-9; tentative D call: TRBD2 (7 bases). The CDR3 is 14 amino acids. Trimming removed 5 bases from V and 2 bases from J, with 13 bases in between. Germline CDR1 reads SEHNR; CDR2 reads FQNEAQ (reference sequence). This CDR3 is CASSPLGGPYEQYF. The CDR3 coding sequence is TGTGCCAGCAGCCCCCTGGGGGGGCCCTACGAGCAGTACTTC.

The V call is TRBV11-1, the J call TRBJ2-3; the D gene is possibly TRBD1 (6 bases). Germline CDR1 reads SGHAT; CDR2 reads FQDESV (reference sequence). V was trimmed by 4 bases and J by 2 bases, leaving 16 bases between them. The CDR3 is made up of 16 amino acids. CDR3 protein: CASSSPLVGATDTQYF. The CDR3 DNA reads TGTGCCAGCAGCTCACCACTCGTGGGGGCCACAGATACGCAGTATTTT.

The chain couples TRBV10-3 to TRBJ1-5; 9 bases match TRBD1. V shed 0 bases, J shed 0 bases, and the junction held 9 bases outside the gene matches. This CDR3 spans 19 amino acids. The germline V gene encodes CDR1 ENHRY and CDR2 SYGVKD. In nucleotides, the CDR3 is TGTGCCATCAGTGAGTCGAGGGACAGGGCGTCTCATAGCAATCAGCCCCAGCATTTT. Amino acid sequence: CAISESRDRASHSNQPQHF.

This chain links TRBV15 with TRBJ1-5; D call uncertain. CDR1 is LNHNV and CDR2 is YYDKDF in the germline V gene (reference sequence). The V gene lost 1 base and the J gene lost 4 bases, with 11 bases spanning the gap. This CDR3 comprises 15 residues. The CDR3 DNA reads as TGTGCCACCAGCAGAGCCCCCCGAGGGAATCAGCCCCAGCATTTT. Its translation is CATSRAPRGNQPQHF. The full variable domain, its missing parts supplied by reference TRBV15 and TRBJ1-5, is DAMVIQNPRYQVTQFGKPVTLSCSQTLNHNVMYWYQQKSSQAPKLLFHYYDKDFNNEADTPDNFQSRRPNTSFCFLDIRSPGLGDTAMYLCATSRAPRGNQPQHFGDGTRLSIL.

The chain is built from TRBV13 and TRBJ1-2; D possibly corresponds to TRBD1 (6 bases). Germline V gene sequence: CDR1 PRHDT, CDR2 FYEKMQ (reference sequence). V lost 0 bases to trimming and J lost 3 bases, with 14 bases between them. The CDR3 totals 16 residues. This chain's CDR3 is CASSLGAGTIDYGYTF. The CDR3, as DNA: TGTGCCAGCAGCTTAGGGGCCGGGACAATTGACTATGGCTACACCTTC.

The chain links TRBV19 to TRBJ1-5; TRBD1 is a possible D gene (5 bases). This CDR3 contains 17 residues. The V gene lost 3 bases and the J gene lost 4 bases, with 19 bases spanning the gap. From germline, CDR1 is LNHDA and CDR2 SQIVND (reference sequence). The CDR3 region is CASSISTGGGANQPQHF. CDR3 nucleotide sequence: TGTGCCAGTAGTATTTCAACAGGCGGCGGTGCAAATCAGCCCCAGCATTTT.

The CDR3 nucleotides are TGTGCCAGCAAGGGACAGGGGACTAGGGAGACCCAGTACTTC. This codes for CASKGQGTRETQYF. The V call is TRBV6-5, the J call TRBJ2-5, with 10 nucleotides matching TRBD1. Unmatched junction bases numbered 7, after V lost 7 bases and J lost 5 bases. The length of the CDR3 is 14 residues. Germline CDR1 is MNHEY and CDR2 is SVGAGI.

This chain's CDR3 is CASSQGIGTGSNQPQHF. The CDR3 DNA reads TGCGCCAGCAGCCAAGGGATCGGGACAGGGAGCAATCAGCCCCAGCATTTT. V gene TRBV4-1 combines with J gene TRBJ1-5; 9 bases fit TRBD1. The V segment lost 1 base and the J segment 1 base; nucleotides outside the gene matches: 5. CDR3 length: 17 amino acids. Germline V CDR1 and CDR2: MGHRA, YSYEKL.

V is TRBV10-3 and J is TRBJ1-2; tentative D call: TRBD1 (5 bases). Germline loops: CDR1 ENHRY, CDR2 SYGVKD. The CDR3 extends over 12 amino acids. V lost 5 bases and J lost 4, with 8 bases in between. The CDR3 sequence is CAISTTVYGYTF. The CDR3 DNA reads as TGTGCCATCAGTACGACAGTCTATGGCTACACCTTC.